A single sample gave rise to the 24 T cell receptor beta chains below, sequenced in a study of T cells in Graves' hyperthyroidism and ophthalmopathy. Template material for amplifying TCR beta CDR3 regions consisted of RNA transcripts. Primed by the HTBI set, a first-round RT-PCR was run on the TCR CDR3. One entry per CDR3 protein, called by TCRdb with MiXCR from the multiplex PCR reads. Here the sample spans about 380,000 distinct CDR3 sequences, approximately 13% being singletons. Sample: blood. The receptors stem from a young man with Graves' hyperthyroidism that later progressed to Graves' ophthalmopathy.

This clonotype was seen repeatedly, ten times or more. The chain couples TRBV7-9 to TRBJ2-3, with 8 bases identical to TRBD2. Trimming took 5 bases from V and 6 from J; bases not matched to a gene: 16. The CDR3 runs 17 residues. Germline V gives CDR1 SEHNR, CDR2 FQNEAQ (reference sequence). The CDR3 DNA reads as TGTGCCAGCAGCCCTAAGTGGGCTAGCGGGTTAAGGGATACGCAGTATTTT. This encodes CASSPKWASGLRDTQYF.

This clonotype was recorded at least ten times. V usage is TRBV7-8 and J usage is TRBJ1-5, with 7 positions matching TRBD1. V was pared by 0 bases and J by 0 bases, with 5 bases of the junction left unmatched. This CDR3 contains 17 residues. Germline V gene data show CDR1 as SGHVS and CDR2 as FQNEAQ. The CDR3 sequence is CASSLAEGGYSNQPQHF. CDR3 nucleotide sequence: TGTGCCAGCAGCTTAGCGGAAGGGGGCTATAGCAATCAGCCCCAGCATTTT.

The V and J genes are TRBV4-1 and TRBJ2-1, with 8 bases fitting TRBD1. Germline CDR1 and CDR2: MGHRA and YSYEKL. This CDR3 has 16 amino acids. V dropped 4 bases and J dropped 7; count of bases not matched to a gene: 12. CDR3 coding DNA: TGCGCCAGCAGCCTAAGCCGGAATCAGGGGGCAAATGAGCAGTTCTTC. It specifies CASSLSRNQGANEQFF.

This clonotype was detected ten times or more. The CDR3 loop reads CASSGDQETQYF. In nucleotides, the CDR3 is TGCGCCAGCAGCGGGGATCAAGAGACCCAGTACTTC. V usage is TRBV5-1 and J usage is TRBJ2-5, with D uncertain. The CDR3 runs 12 residues. CDR1 is SGHRS, CDR2 YFSETQ, per germline. The germline V and J ends were trimmed by 4 bases and 2 bases, with 6 bases remaining between them.

To note about this clonotype: This clone may be a read error of a much larger clone one base away. V gene TRBV6-5 combines with J gene TRBJ1-5; perhaps TRBD1 as D (5 bases). Germline values: CDR1 MNHEY, CDR2 SVGAGI. This CDR3 has 15 amino acids. The CDR3 spells CASSYSTARNQPRHF. In DNA, the CDR3 is TGTGCCAGCAGTTACTCGACAGCCCGCAATCAGCCCCGGCATTTT.

This clonotype was observed a few times. V is TRBV19 and J is TRBJ1-1, with D possibly being TRBD1 (5 bases). The CDR3 covers 15 residues. The V and J ends lost 2 bases and 4 bases respectively, with 14 bases between them. The germline gives CDR1 LNHDA, CDR2 SQIVND (reference sequence). As DNA, the CDR3 is TGTGCCAGTAGTATAAGGGGTTTACTGGGCACTGAAGCTTTCTTT. This sequence encodes CASSIRGLLGTEAFF.

In this sample, this clonotype turned up many times. This CDR3 is CASSYLGRAGELFF. CDR3 nucleotide sequence: TGTGCCAGCAGTTACTTAGGACGGGCCGGGGAGCTGTTTTTT. The chain employs TRBV6-5 and TRBJ2-2; no clear D. Germline CDR1 and CDR2: MNHEY and SVGAGI. CDR3 size: 14 residues. V lost 1 base and J 6 bases, leaving 9 bases between the germline ends.

This clonotype was seen at least ten times. The gene calls are TRBV7-8 and TRBJ2-7, with D possibly matching TRBD1 (6 bases). CDR3 length: 15 residues. Trimming cost V 1 base and J 7 bases, with 17 bases left between them. Germline CDR1 SGHVS, CDR2 FQNEAQ. The CDR3 DNA follows: TGTGCCAGCAGCTTAGGTGGCAGGGGCAAATGGGAGCAGTACTTC. This sequence encodes CASSLGGRGKWEQYF.

The chain is built from TRBV6-1 and TRBJ1-3, with TRBD1 matching 7 bases. The CDR3 has 15 amino acids. Germline CDR1 and CDR2: MNHNS and SASEGT. Losses at the gene ends were 7 bases for V and 2 bases for J; bases not matched to a gene: 8. Here the CDR3 reads CASTPGGFPGNTIYF. The CDR3 nucleotides read TGTGCCAGCACCCCAGGGGGTTTCCCTGGAAACACCATATATTTT.

This clonotype was detected once. The conserved closing phenylalanine or tryptophan is absent in this CDR3, likely reflecting a read error. The V call is TRBV7-9, the J call TRBJ1-2; 8 positions agree with TRBD1. The CDR3 runs to 15 residues. V was clipped by 5 bases and J by 3 bases; unmatched bases: 8. From germline, CDR1 is SEHNR and CDR2 FQNEAQ (reference sequence). CDR3 DNA sequence: TGTGCCAGCAGCGAAGGACAGGGACTTGACTATGGCTACACCCTC. Its protein is CASSEGQGLDYGYTL.

The V gene is TRBV4-1, the J gene TRBJ2-2; D could derive from TRBD1 or TRBD2 (6 bases each). In germline, CDR1 is MGHRA, CDR2 YSYEKL. V dropped 5 bases and J dropped 7 bases, with 23 bases sitting between them. This CDR3 region has 17 residues. This chain's CDR3 is CASSSRQDPGADGELFF. CDR3 DNA sequence: TGCGCCAGCAGCAGCCGACAAGATCCGGGGGCCGACGGGGAGCTGTTTTTT.

This clonotype occurred many times. The rearrangement links TRBV7-9 to TRBJ1-1; possibly TRBD1 for D (6 bases). Germline CDR1 is SEHNR and CDR2 is FQNEAQ (reference sequence). Trimming cost V 4 bases and J 3 bases, with 12 bases left between them. The CDR3 consists of 14 residues. This CDR3 reads CASSYYGQHTEAFF. CDR3 coding DNA: TGTGCCAGCAGCTACTACGGACAGCACACTGAAGCTTTCTTT.

This chain uses TRBV5-1 with TRBJ2-5; D might be TRBD2 (6 bases). The CDR3 runs to 13 residues. The germline V gene encodes CDR1 SGHRS and CDR2 YFSETQ. With 4 bases removed from V and 3 bases from J, the gap between germline ends came to 10 bases. This CDR3 reads CASSVGLKETQYF. In DNA form, the CDR3 reads TGCGCCAGCAGCGTGGGACTTAAAGAGACCCAGTACTTC.

CDR3 DNA sequence: TGTGCCAGCAGTTTGGGACAGGGGGTGTGGACTAGCGACCCTAGCTCCTACAATGAGCAGTTCTTC. Protein sequence: CASSLGQGVWTSDPSSYNEQFF. J is TRBJ2-1 and V is TRBV12-3 or TRBV12-4, with TRBD1 matching 11 bases. This CDR3 spans 22 amino acids. V lost 3 bases to trimming and J lost 0 bases; unmatched junction nucleotides: 19.

This clonotype was observed many times. V gene TRBV20-1 combines with J gene TRBJ2-1, with 11 bases that match TRBD2. The V gene's germline CDR1 is DFQATT and CDR2 SNEGSKA (reference sequence). Germline trimming cut 3 bases from V and 7 bases from J; bases unmatched to any gene: 8. This CDR3 is built from 15 residues. The CDR3 DNA reads as TGCAGTGCTAGTCCGACTAGCGGGGTCTCAAATGAGCAGTTCTTC. It yields the protein CSASPTSGVSNEQFF.

This clonotype was picked up many times. This chain uses TRBV11-2 with TRBJ2-7; weak D call: TRBD1 (5 bases). Between the trimmed V and J ends, which lost 5 bases and 3 bases, there was a span of 14 bases. Per germline, CDR1 SGHAT and CDR2 FQNNGV. The CDR3 is 14 residues long. CDR3 protein: CASSLTQGGYEQYF. The CDR3 nucleotides read TGTGCCAGCAGCCTTACTCAGGGTGGCTACGAGCAGTACTTC.

A few counts support this clonotype. A junction boundary mismatches the germline segment, possibly from a read error. The rearrangement joins TRBV12-3 or TRBV12-4 to TRBJ2-7; D unclear. The CDR3 contains 12 residues. The CDR3: CASSFLAYGQYF. CDR3 bases: TGTGCCAGCAGTTTTTTGGCCTACGGGCAGTACTTC.

This sequence joins TRBV30 and TRBJ1-1, with TRBD1 identical over 8 bases. Per germline, CDR1 GTSNPN and CDR2 SVGIG (reference sequence). The CDR3 has 15 residues. V lost 3 bases, J lost 2 bases, and 8 bases stayed unmatched. CDR3 loop: CAWRGQGRRNTEAFF. The CDR3 coding sequence is TGTGCCTGGAGAGGACAGGGTAGGCGAAACACTGAAGCTTTCTTT.

The V call is TRBV25-1, the J call TRBJ2-2; 8 bases are shared with TRBD1. V was pared by 2 bases and J by 8 bases, with 7 bases of the junction left unmatched. This CDR3 comprises 15 residues. Germline V lookup: CDR1 MGHDK, CDR2 SYGVNS. This CDR3 is CASSESRGLSGELFF. CDR3 DNA: TGTGCCAGCAGTGAAAGCAGGGGGCTTTCTGGGGAGCTGTTTTTT.

There are many counts of this clonotype. The rearrangement links TRBV20-1 to TRBJ1-4; D may be TRBD1 (5 bases). The germline V gene encodes CDR1 DFQATT and CDR2 SNEGSKA (reference sequence). The V gene lost 3 bases and the J gene lost 8 bases, with 13 bases spanning the gap. The CDR3 has 13 residues. This CDR3 is CSASYKPGEKLFF. The DNA for the CDR3 is TGCAGTGCTAGTTACAAACCAGGGGAAAAACTGTTTTTT.

In its sample, this clonotype was seen a few times. This may be a read error, as it is one base from a much larger clone. The rearrangement links TRBV28 to TRBJ2-2; D remains ambiguous. The CDR3 covers 11 residues. Deletions cut 5 bases from V and 8 bases from J, with 6 bases between. Germline values: CDR1 MDHEN, CDR2 SYDVKM. CDR3 sequence: CASSKTGELFF. As DNA, the CDR3 is TGTGCCAGCAGTAAGACAGGGGAGCTGTTTTTT.

The chain recombines TRBV4-1 with TRBJ1-2, with D possibly TRBD1 on 5 matching bases. This CDR3 spans 14 amino acids. The germline V and J ends were trimmed by 0 bases and 7 bases, with 12 bases remaining between them. Per germline, CDR1 MGHRA and CDR2 YSYEKL. The CDR3 spells CASSQDGTDTGYTF. The CDR3, as DNA: TGCGCCAGCAGCCAAGATGGGACTGATACTGGCTACACCTTC.

V is TRBV7-9 and J is TRBJ1-2; no clear D gene. Trimming removed 0 bases from V and 0 bases from J, with 8 bases in between. The CDR3 sequence is 15 residues long. The germline V gene encodes CDR1 SEHNR and CDR2 FQNEAQ (reference sequence). CDR3 DNA sequence: TGTGCCAGCAGCTTAGCGAATGCAGCTAACTATGGCTACACCTTC. As protein: CASSLANAANYGYTF.

At least ten counts were recorded for this clonotype. CDR3 protein: CASNGPGNMNTEAFF. The CDR3 nucleotides are TGTGCCAGCAATGGGCCGGGGAATATGAACACTGAAGCTTTCTTT. The rearrangement joins TRBV19 to TRBJ1-1; D not resolved. The V gene's germline CDR1 is LNHDA and CDR2 SQIVND (reference sequence). This CDR3 is 15 amino acids long. The ends were cut back, 9 bases at V and 0 bases at J, with 17 bases in the middle. Drawing the rest from reference TRBV19 and TRBJ1-1, the complete variable domain is DGGITQSPKYLFRKEGQNVTLSCEQNLNHDAMYWYRQDPGQGLRLIYYSQIVNDFQKGDIAEGYSVSREKKESFPLTVTSAQKNPTAFYLCASNGPGNMNTEAFFGQGTRLTVV.